The present T cell receptor (beta chain) was sequenced within a study of identical twins. The germline gives CDR1 LGHNA, CDR2 YNFKEQ. V lost 0 bases and J 2 bases, leaving 7 bases between the germline ends. This CDR3 region has 14 residues. This clonotype occurred many times. TCRdb independently ran MiXCR on the 5' RACE reads; one entry per CDR3 protein. In the table there are approximately 220,000 distinct CDR3 sequences, around 9.6% of which are singletons. The J gene is TRBJ1-1, the V gene TRBV4-2, with unresolved D. Sequences were obtained from memory (CD45RO+) T cells sorted from blood. This TCR came from a woman aged 18-29 years in good health. Here the CDR3 reads CASSQEVRNTEAFF. The CDR3 DNA is TGTGCCAGCAGCCAAGAAGTCAGAAACACTGAAGCTTTCTTT.